The sequence of this TCR beta chain was determined in a study of blood T cell repertoires in COVID-19. In the original workflow: Cell counts per sample came from amplifying reference gene primers. The data were produced by immunoSEQ multiplex PCR, yet TCRdb's version contains in-frame clones alone and is incomplete. The DNA was the basis for D and trimming; V, J and clone size are from that table. Altogether roughly 200,000 clones are present, around 79% being singletons, with the ten largest covering 6%. CDR3 length: 12 amino acids. With 4 bases removed from V and 4 bases from J, the gap between germline ends came to 6 bases. Looked up from germline, CDR1 is MGHRA and CDR2 is YSYEKL.

This sequence joins TRBV4-1 and TRBJ2-3; D is perhaps TRBD1 (6 bases). Material: peripheral blood. The TCR comes from a middle-aged woman with COVID-19, enrolled during active disease. The CDR3 protein is CASSPGADTQYF. For the CDR3, the DNA is TGCGCCAGCAGCCCAGGGGCAGATACGCAGTATTTT.